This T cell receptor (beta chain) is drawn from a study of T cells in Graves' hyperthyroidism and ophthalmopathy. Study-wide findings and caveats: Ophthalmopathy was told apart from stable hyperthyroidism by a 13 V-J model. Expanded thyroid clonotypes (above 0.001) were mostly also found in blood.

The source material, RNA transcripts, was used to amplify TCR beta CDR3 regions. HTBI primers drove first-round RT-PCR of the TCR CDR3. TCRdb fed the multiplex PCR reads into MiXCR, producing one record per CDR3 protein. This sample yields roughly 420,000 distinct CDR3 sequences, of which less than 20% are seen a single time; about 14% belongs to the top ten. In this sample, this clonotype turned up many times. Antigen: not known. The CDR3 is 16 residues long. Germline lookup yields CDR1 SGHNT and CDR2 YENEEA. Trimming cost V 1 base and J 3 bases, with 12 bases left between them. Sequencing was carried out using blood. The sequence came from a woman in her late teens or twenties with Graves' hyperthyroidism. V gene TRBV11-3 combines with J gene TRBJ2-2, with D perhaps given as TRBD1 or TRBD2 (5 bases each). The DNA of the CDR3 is TGTGCCAGCAGCTTAGCGGGGCCAAGTTACACCGGGGAGCTGTTTTTT. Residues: CASSLAGPSYTGELFF.